These 20 T cell receptor beta chains originate from one sample sequenced in a study of cytomegalovirus exposure and HLA in healthy donors. Primers: 60 Vbeta forward and 13 Jbeta reverse. TCRdb keeps only in-frame clones here, not all; method: immunoSEQ multiplex PCR. The listing records roughly 190,000 clones. Input material: PBMCs. Receptor source: a woman in her late teens or twenties in good health and CMV-seropositive.

This chain joins TRBV5-6 and TRBJ2-5, with no clear D. Germline lookup yields CDR1 SGHDT and CDR2 YYEEEE. This CDR3 is 11 amino acids long. The V end lost 4 bases, the J end lost 1 base, and 2 bases lay between the germline ends. Here the CDR3 reads CASSRQETQYF. In nucleotides, the CDR3 is TGTGCCAGCAGCCGCCAAGAGACCCAGTACTTC.

V and J are TRBV30 and TRBJ2-1; no reliable D call. Looked up from germline, CDR1 is GTSNPN and CDR2 is SVGIG (reference sequence). V lost 2 bases and J lost 3, with 14 bases in between. The CDR3 is made up of 15 amino acids. The CDR3 DNA follows: TGTGCCTGGAGTCTCTACTACCCTGACTACAATGAGCAGTTCTTC. This gives the protein CAWSLYYPDYNEQFF.

The rearrangement links TRBV27 to TRBJ2-7; possible D gene TRBD1, 6 bases. The V gene's germline CDR1 is MNHEY and CDR2 SMNVEV (reference sequence). V was trimmed by 5 bases and J by 0 bases, leaving 14 bases between them. There are 15 residues in the CDR3. CDR3 sequence: CASSTLGGSSYEQYF. In DNA, the CDR3 is TGTGCCAGCAGTACCCTAGGGGGAAGCTCCTACGAGCAGTACTTC.

The chain carries TRBV9 and TRBJ2-3, with 9 nucleotides matching TRBD1. The germline gives CDR1 SGDLS, CDR2 YYNGEE. V was clipped by 0 bases and J by 6 bases; unmatched bases: 8. This CDR3 is 16 amino acids long. CDR3 in amino acids: CASSVGGRGQGDTQYF. CDR3 nucleotide sequence: TGTGCCAGCAGCGTAGGCGGTAGGGGACAGGGCGATACGCAGTATTTT.

The genes are TRBV18 and TRBJ1-2; D might be TRBD1 (5 bases). This CDR3 spans 15 amino acids. V lost 4 bases to trimming and J lost 3 bases, with 15 bases between them. Germline CDR1 reads KGHSH; CDR2 reads LQKENI. The CDR3 reads CASSLTGTGDYGYTF. The CDR3 nucleotides read TGTGCCAGCTCACTGACCGGGACTGGGGACTATGGCTACACCTTC.

This chain links TRBV4-3 with TRBJ2-6, with 7 bases aligning to TRBD2. This CDR3 is built from 17 residues. V dropped 5 bases and J dropped 0; count of bases not matched to a gene: 7. The V gene's germline CDR1 is LGHNA and CDR2 YSLEER. The CDR3 bases are TGCGCCAGCAGCGCACCGGGGGGAGCCTCTGGGGCCAACGTCCTGACTTTC. This sequence encodes CASSAPGGASGANVLTF.

The chain combines TRBV6-6 with TRBJ1-1, with D unclear. Germline lookup yields CDR1 MNHNY and CDR2 SVGAGI (reference sequence). V was clipped by 4 bases and J by 1 base, with 7 bases between them. The CDR3 totals 13 residues. CDR3 nucleotide sequence: TGTGCCAGCAGTTCGCGTGGGAACACTGAAGCTTTCTTT. Translated, it gives CASSSRGNTEAFF.

The V and J genes are TRBV5-1 and TRBJ1-1; 8 bases agree with TRBD1. The germline V gene encodes CDR1 SGHRS and CDR2 YFSETQ. The trim removed 4 bases at V and 1 base at J, leaving 6 bases unmatched. The CDR3 consists of 15 residues. CDR3 nucleotide sequence: TGCGCCAGCAGCCCTACCGGGACAGGGAACACTGAAGCTTTCTTT. Translated: CASSPTGTGNTEAFF.

The chain combines TRBV27 with TRBJ2-7; 7 bases map to TRBD1. Germline CDR1 and CDR2: MNHEY and SMNVEV (reference sequence). Germline trimming cut 4 bases from V and 5 bases from J; bases unmatched to any gene: 8. The CDR3 runs 14 residues. The CDR3 sequence: CASSSVTGRDEQYF. Written as DNA, the CDR3 is TGTGCCAGCAGTTCAGTGACAGGGAGAGACGAGCAGTACTTC.

V usage is TRBV4-1 and J usage is TRBJ1-5, with D possibly matching TRBD1 (6 bases). CDR1 is MGHRA, CDR2 YSYEKL, per germline. The CDR3 sequence is 17 residues long. Trimming cost V 1 base and J 1 base, with 14 bases left between them. The DNA of the CDR3 is TGCGCCAGCAGCCAAGTTCGACAGGACCTAAGCAATCAGCCCCAGCATTTT. Translating gives CASSQVRQDLSNQPQHF.

V gene TRBV5-8 combines with J gene TRBJ2-2; tentatively, D is TRBD1 (5 bases). This CDR3 region has 14 residues. CDR1 is SGHTS, CDR2 YDEGEE, per germline. Deletions cut 4 bases from V and 5 bases from J, with 12 bases between. The CDR3 DNA reads TGTGCCAGCAGCCCTCGAAGGGGTACCGGGGAGCTGTTTTTT. Translation: CASSPRRGTGELFF.

The rearrangement uses TRBV18 and TRBJ2-7; 8 nucleotides agree with TRBD1. The CDR3 has 15 amino acids. Trimming at V came to 1 base and at J to 5 bases, leaving 7 bases not matched to a gene. The germline V gene has CDR1 KGHSH and CDR2 LQKENI. This CDR3 reads CASSPLRTGSDEQYF. The CDR3 DNA reads TGTGCCAGCTCACCACTCAGGACAGGGTCCGACGAGCAGTACTTC.

This chain connects TRBV7-2 to TRBJ1-3; D gene ambiguous. This CDR3 comprises 16 residues. The ends were cut back, 1 base at V and 0 bases at J, with 10 bases in the middle. The germline V gene encodes CDR1 SGHTA and CDR2 FQGNSA. The CDR3 DNA sequence: TGTGCCAGCAGCTTAGGACAAATAAGCTCTGGAAACACCATATATTTT. Translated: CASSLGQISSGNTIYF.

This chain joins TRBV6-1 and TRBJ2-7; TRBD2 aligns across 11 bases. The CDR3 is 15 amino acids. CDR1 and CDR2 from the germline V gene are MNHNS and SASEGT. The junction had 8 bases not matched to a gene; V was cut back by 3 bases and J by 7 bases. The chain's CDR3 is CASSDLAGGPREQYF. CDR3 in DNA: TGTGCCAGCAGTGATTTAGCGGGAGGGCCGCGGGAGCAGTACTTC.

J is TRBJ1-5 and V is TRBV30; D gene ambiguous. Germline assignment: CDR1 GTSNPN and CDR2 SVGIG (reference sequence). Trimming stripped 1 base from V and 4 bases from J, with 8 bases between. CDR3 length: 13 residues. Here the CDR3 reads CAWSGGENQPQHF. As DNA, the CDR3 is TGTGCCTGGAGTGGAGGTGAAAATCAGCCCCAGCATTTT.

The chain recombines TRBV19 with TRBJ1-4; 10 bases fit TRBD1. There are 15 residues in the CDR3. Germline V CDR1 and CDR2: LNHDA, SQIVND (reference sequence). V lost 3 bases to trimming and J lost 8 bases; unmatched junction nucleotides: 6. CDR3 sequence reads: CASSIWDRGVEKLFF. DNA for the CDR3: TGTGCCAGTAGTATCTGGGACAGGGGTGTGGAAAAACTGTTTTTT.

This chain joins TRBV10-3 and TRBJ1-2; D gene unclear. In germline, CDR1 is ENHRY, CDR2 SYGVKD. The CDR3 consists of 18 residues. Deletions cut 0 bases from V and 5 bases from J, with 22 bases between. The CDR3 DNA sequence: TGTGCCATCAGTGAGTCGGTTGGTGAGGGTTGGGCTCGTTATGGCTACACCTTC. Amino acids: CAISESVGEGWARYGYTF.

This sequence joins TRBV11-1 and TRBJ2-7; no reliable D call. This CDR3 comprises 13 residues. V was shortened by 0 bases and J by 9 bases, with 12 bases between the two germline ends. Looked up from germline, CDR1 is SGHAT and CDR2 is FQDESV (reference sequence). The CDR3 protein is CASSLARQGRQYF. CDR3 DNA sequence: TGTGCCAGCAGCTTAGCCCGACAAGGCCGGCAGTACTTC.

Notes on this clone: In the same sample, other DNA sequences code for this CDR3. The V gene is TRBV19, the J gene TRBJ2-3, with 7 bases matching TRBD2. Germline trimming cut 5 bases from V and 2 bases from J; bases unmatched to any gene: 7. Germline V gives CDR1 LNHDA, CDR2 SQIVND (reference sequence). This CDR3 has 15 residues. DNA of the CDR3: TGTGCCAGTAGTGACTCGGGGGGTCTCACAGATACGCAGTATTTT. Translating gives CASSDSGGLTDTQYF.

The rearrangement uses TRBV7-2 and TRBJ2-1; TRBD1 matches 7 bases. CDR1 is SGHTA, CDR2 FQGNSA, per germline. The CDR3 has 15 residues. The V segment lost 3 bases and the J segment 5 bases; nucleotides outside the gene matches: 7. The CDR3 reads CASSFNRGQDNEQFF. The CDR3 region has the DNA TGTGCCAGCAGCTTTAACCGTGGACAGGACAATGAGCAGTTCTTC.